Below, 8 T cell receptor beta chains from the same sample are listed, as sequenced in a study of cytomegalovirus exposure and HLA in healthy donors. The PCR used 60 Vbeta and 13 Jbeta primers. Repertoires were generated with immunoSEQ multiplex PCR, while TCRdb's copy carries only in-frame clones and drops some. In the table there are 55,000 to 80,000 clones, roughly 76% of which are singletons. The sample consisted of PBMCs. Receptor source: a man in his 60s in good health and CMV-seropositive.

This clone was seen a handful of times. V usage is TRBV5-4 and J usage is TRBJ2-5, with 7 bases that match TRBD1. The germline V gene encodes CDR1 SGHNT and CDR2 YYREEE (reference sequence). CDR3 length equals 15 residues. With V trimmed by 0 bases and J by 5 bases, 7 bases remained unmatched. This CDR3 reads CASSLAIGGDETQYF. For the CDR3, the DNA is TGTGCCAGCAGCTTGGCCATAGGGGGCGATGAGACCCAGTACTTC.

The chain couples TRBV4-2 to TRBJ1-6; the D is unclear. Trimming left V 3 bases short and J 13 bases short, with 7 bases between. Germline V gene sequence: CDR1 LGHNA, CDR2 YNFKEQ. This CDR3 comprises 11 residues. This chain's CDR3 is CASSQLGPLHF. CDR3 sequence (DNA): TGTGCCAGCAGCCAGCTGGGCCCCCTCCACTTT.

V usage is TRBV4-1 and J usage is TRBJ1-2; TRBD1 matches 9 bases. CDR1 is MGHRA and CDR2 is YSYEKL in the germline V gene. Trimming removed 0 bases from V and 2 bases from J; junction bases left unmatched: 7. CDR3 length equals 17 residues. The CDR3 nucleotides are TGCGCCAGCAGCCAAGAACGGGGGACAGGGCGGAACTATGGCTACACCTTC. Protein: CASSQERGTGRNYGYTF.

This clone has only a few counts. The CDR3 is CASSLSGETQYF. The CDR3 nucleotides read TGCGCCAGCAGCTTGTCCGGAGAGACCCAGTACTTC. The V and J genes are TRBV5-1 and TRBJ2-5; no firm D call. The CDR3 is made up of 12 amino acids. The germline V gene has CDR1 SGHRS and CDR2 YFSETQ. Trimming shortened V by 1 base and J by 4 bases, and 5 bases separated the two germline ends. The entire variable domain, with the rest obtained from reference TRBV5-1 and TRBJ2-5, is as follows: KAGVTQTPRYLIKTRGQQVTLSCSPISGHRSVSWYQQTPGQGLQFLFEYFSETQRNKGNFPGRFSGRQFSNSRSEMNVSTLELGDSALYLCASSLSGETQYFGPGTRLLVL.

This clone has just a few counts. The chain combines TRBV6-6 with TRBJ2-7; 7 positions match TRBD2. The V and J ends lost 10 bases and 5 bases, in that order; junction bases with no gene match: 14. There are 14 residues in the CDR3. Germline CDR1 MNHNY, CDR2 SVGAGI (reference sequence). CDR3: CATRRGVKGDEQYF. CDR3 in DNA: TGTGCCACCCGACGGGGGGTCAAGGGAGACGAGCAGTACTTC.

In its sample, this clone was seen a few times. CDR3 in amino acids: CASSLNVGSGNTIYF. CDR3 sequence (DNA): TGTGCCAGCAGCTTAAATGTAGGGAGCGGAAACACCATATATTTT. The gene calls are TRBV11-2 and TRBJ1-3; D not resolved. This CDR3 is 15 amino acids long. Germline V lookup: CDR1 SGHAT, CDR2 FQNNGV. Trimming pared 2 bases from V and 4 bases from J, leaving 12 bases between.

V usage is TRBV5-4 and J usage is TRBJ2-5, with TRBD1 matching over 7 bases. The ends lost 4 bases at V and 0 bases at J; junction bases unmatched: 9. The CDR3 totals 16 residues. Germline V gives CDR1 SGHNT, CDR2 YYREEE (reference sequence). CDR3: CASSRDSAGYQETQYF. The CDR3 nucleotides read TGTGCCAGCAGCAGGGACAGTGCCGGGTACCAAGAGACCCAGTACTTC.

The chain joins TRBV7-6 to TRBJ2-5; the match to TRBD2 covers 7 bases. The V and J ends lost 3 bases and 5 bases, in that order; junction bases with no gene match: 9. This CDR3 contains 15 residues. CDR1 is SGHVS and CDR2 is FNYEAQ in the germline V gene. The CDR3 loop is CASSFGGSPAETQYF. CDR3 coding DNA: TGTGCCAGCAGCTTTGGCGGGAGCCCCGCGGAGACCCAGTACTTC.